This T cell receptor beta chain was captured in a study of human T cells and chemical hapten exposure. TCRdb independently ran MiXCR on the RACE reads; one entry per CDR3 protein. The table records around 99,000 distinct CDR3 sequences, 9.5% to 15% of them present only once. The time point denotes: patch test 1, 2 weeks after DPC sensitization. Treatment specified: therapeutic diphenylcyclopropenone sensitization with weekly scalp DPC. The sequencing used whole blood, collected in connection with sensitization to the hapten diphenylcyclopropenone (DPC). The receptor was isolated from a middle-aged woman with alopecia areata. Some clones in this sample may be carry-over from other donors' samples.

Here the CDR3 reads CASSVVVAGEQFF. As DNA, the CDR3 is TGTGCCAGCAGCGTGGTCGTCGCGGGTGAGCAGTTCTTC. This chain connects TRBV9 to TRBJ2-1, with D possibly matching TRBD2 (5 bases). The CDR3 is 13 residues long. Germline CDR1 and CDR2: SGDLS and YYNGEE. V was pared by 2 bases and J by 9 bases, with 12 bases between.